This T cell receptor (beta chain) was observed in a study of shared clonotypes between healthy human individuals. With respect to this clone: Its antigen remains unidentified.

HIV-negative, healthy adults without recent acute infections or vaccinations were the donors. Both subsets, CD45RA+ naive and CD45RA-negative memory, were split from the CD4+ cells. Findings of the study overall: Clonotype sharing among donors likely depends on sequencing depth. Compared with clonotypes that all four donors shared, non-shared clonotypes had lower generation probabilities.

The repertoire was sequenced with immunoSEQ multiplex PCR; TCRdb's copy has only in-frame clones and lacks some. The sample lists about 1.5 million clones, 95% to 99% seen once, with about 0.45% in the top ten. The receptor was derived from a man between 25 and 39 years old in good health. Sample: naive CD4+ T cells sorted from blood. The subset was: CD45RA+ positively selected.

The CDR3 region is CASSPAGRRAVHEQFF. For the CDR3, the DNA is TGTGCCAGCAGTCCCGCCGGCAGGAGGGCCGTCCATGAGCAGTTCTTC. This chain uses TRBV28 with TRBJ2-1, with D tentatively TRBD2 (6 bases). V lost 5 bases and J lost 8, with 22 bases in between. In germline, CDR1 is MDHEN, CDR2 SYDVKM. The CDR3 runs to 16 residues.